The rows below give T cell receptor beta chains drawn from one sample of a study of cytomegalovirus exposure and HLA in healthy donors. Sequencing was performed with immunoSEQ multiplex PCR; in TCRdb, only in-frame clones are kept and a portion is missing. The sample shows more than 150,000 clones, roughly 87% of them seen only once. Sequenced material: PBMCs. These receptors all stem from a girl under two years old in good health and CMV-seronegative. The CDR3 runs from the conserved cysteine through the conserved F or W.

V gene: TRBV27
J gene: TRBJ2-1
CDR3 length: 14
CDR3 protein: CASSLVGSYNEQFF

V gene: TRBV27
J gene: TRBJ2-6
CDR3 length: 14
CDR3 protein: CASSRGSGANVLTF

V gene: TRBV5-4
J gene: TRBJ2-7
CDR3 length: 17
CDR3 protein: CASSLLDPGTSGYEQYF

V gene: TRBV7-2
J gene: TRBJ2-7
CDR3 length: 14
CDR3 protein: CASSTGQGAYEQYF

V gene: TRBV6-5
J gene: TRBJ1-1
CDR3 length: 16
CDR3 protein: CASSYSWGRVETEAFF

V gene: TRBV4-1
J gene: TRBJ2-4
CDR3 length: 19
CDR3 protein: CASSQTPRGRTGEQGIQYF

V gene: TRBV5-1
J gene: TRBJ2-3
CDR3 length: 14
CDR3 protein: CASSQQTLQDTQYF

V gene: TRBV10-3
J gene: TRBJ1-2
CDR3 length: 13
CDR3 protein: CAISEMRESGYTF

V gene: TRBV5-1
J gene: TRBJ2-3
CDR3 length: 14
CDR3 protein: CASSLLIHTDTQYF

V gene: TRBV30
J gene: TRBJ2-5
CDR3 length: 15
CDR3 protein: CAWVDPRGRQETQYF

V gene: TRBV18
J gene: TRBJ1-1
CDR3 length: 14
CDR3 protein: CASSPLRDTVGAFF

V gene: TRBV2
J gene: TRBJ2-1
CDR3 length: 15
CDR3 protein: CASRIAGEGGNEQFF

V gene: TRBV7-9
J gene: TRBJ2-1
CDR3 length: 12
CDR3 protein: CASSLYRNEQFF

V gene: TRBV5-4
J gene: TRBJ1-1
CDR3 length: 14
CDR3 protein: CASSFGGQNTEAFF

V gene: TRBV5-4
J gene: TRBJ1-6
CDR3 length: 15
CDR3 protein: CASSLEPENNSPLHF

V gene: TRBV18
J gene: TRBJ1-1
CDR3 length: 17
CDR3 protein: CASSLFNLDSAWTEAFF

V gene: TRBV27
J gene: TRBJ1-2
CDR3 length: 14
CDR3 protein: CASSPSPQAISYTF

V gene: TRBV19
J gene: TRBJ1-6
CDR3 length: 16
CDR3 protein: CASSEGANIPNSPLHF

V gene: TRBV6-5
J gene: TRBJ1-1
CDR3 length: 12
CDR3 protein: CASSKKGAGAFF

V gene: TRBV18
J gene: TRBJ2-1
CDR3 length: 15
CDR3 protein: CASSSWDRGHNEQFF

V gene: TRBV6-1
J gene: TRBJ2-7
CDR3 length: 15
CDR3 protein: CASSESRASPYEQYF

V gene: TRBV9
J gene: TRBJ1-3
CDR3 length: 16
CDR3 protein: CASGNGGGLLGNTIYF

V gene: TRBV4-2
J gene: TRBJ2-1
CDR3 length: 17
CDR3 protein: CASSRASGTSGENEQFF

V gene: TRBV11-1
J gene: TRBJ2-1
CDR3 length: 15
CDR3 protein: CASSLGGGSYNEQFF

V gene: TRBV5-1
J gene: TRBJ2-1
CDR3 length: 17
CDR3 protein: CASSFFALAGGGDEQFF

V gene: TRBV6-4
J gene: TRBJ1-1
CDR3 length: 17
CDR3 protein: CASSNGQAFYLNTEAFF

V gene: TRBV7-8
J gene: TRBJ1-1
CDR3 length: 15
CDR3 protein: CASSLGILGGSEAFF

V gene: TRBV25-1
J gene: TRBJ2-7
CDR3 length: 16
CDR3 protein: CASSETASGIYYEQYF

V gene: TRBV6-5
J gene: TRBJ1-1
CDR3 length: 15
CDR3 protein: CASSGQNPRVTEAFF

V gene: TRBV2
J gene: TRBJ2-7
CDR3 length: 14
CDR3 protein: CAGMDTQRHYEQYF

V gene: TRBV6-1
J gene: TRBJ2-1
CDR3 length: 13
CDR3 protein: CASSDTVYNEQFF

V gene: TRBV11-2
J gene: TRBJ1-3
CDR3 length: 18
CDR3 protein: CASSLGQGENYDGNTIYF

V gene: TRBV10-2
J gene: TRBJ1-2
CDR3 length: 13
CDR3 protein: CASRIGQYYGYTF

V gene: TRBV11-2
J gene: TRBJ1-6
CDR3 length: 12
CDR3 protein: CASTSSSSPLHF

V gene: TRBV4-1
J gene: TRBJ2-7
CDR3 length: 15
CDR3 protein: CASRTRQEDGYEQYF

V gene: TRBV19
J gene: TRBJ2-3
CDR3 length: 16
CDR3 protein: CASSIRGRTGADTQYF

V gene: TRBV30
J gene: TRBJ1-1
CDR3 length: 13
CDR3 protein: CAWWAGGWAEAFF

V gene: TRBV30
J gene: TRBJ1-5
CDR3 length: 13
CDR3 protein: CAWSGASNQPQHF

V gene: TRBV5-1
J gene: TRBJ2-1
CDR3 length: 15
CDR3 protein: CASSPTGEPYNEQFF

V gene: TRBV6-5
J gene: TRBJ1-1
CDR3 length: 15
CDR3 protein: CASSYGGYRGTEAFF

V gene: TRBV28
J gene: TRBJ2-5
CDR3 length: 22
CDR3 protein: CASSLGGWGLLAGGPGEKTQYF

V gene: TRBV7-6
J gene: TRBJ1-6
CDR3 length: 15
CDR3 protein: CASSLRTGGDSPLHF

V gene: TRBV4-1
J gene: TRBJ2-7
CDR3 length: 14
CDR3 protein: CASSLTEGNSEQYF

V gene: TRBV7-2
J gene: TRBJ2-1
CDR3 length: 13
CDR3 protein: CASSPRQVNEQFF

V gene: TRBV6-1
J gene: TRBJ1-2
CDR3 length: 13
CDR3 protein: CASSELGTASYTF

V gene: TRBV7-7
J gene: TRBJ2-5
CDR3 length: 15
CDR3 protein: CASSLVLARSETQYF

V gene: TRBV4-3
J gene: TRBJ2-1
CDR3 length: 13
CDR3 protein: CASSPHTSREQFF

V gene: TRBV19
J gene: TRBJ1-1
CDR3 length: 15
CDR3 protein: CASSESSRGTTEAFF

V gene: TRBV6-1
J gene: TRBJ2-7
CDR3 length: 14
CDR3 protein: CASMGSVSSYEQYF

V gene: TRBV7-9
J gene: TRBJ2-7
CDR3 length: 14
CDR3 protein: CASSFRTGGYEQYF

V gene: TRBV7-9
J gene: TRBJ2-7
CDR3 length: 18
CDR3 protein: CSSSLGLHRTESSYEQYF

V gene: TRBV7-6
J gene: TRBJ1-1
CDR3 length: 13
CDR3 protein: CASSLSRNTEAFF

V gene: TRBV7-9
J gene: TRBJ1-4
CDR3 length: 14
CDR3 protein: CASSARGSVEKLFF

V gene: TRBV5-1
J gene: TRBJ1-2
CDR3 length: 15
CDR3 protein: CASRLPTGFDEGYTF

V gene: TRBV9
J gene: TRBJ2-1
CDR3 length: 16
CDR3 protein: CASSVDYGSGYNEQFF

V gene: TRBV10-3
J gene: TRBJ2-2
CDR3 length: 16
CDR3 protein: CAISESNRQAAGELFF

V gene: TRBV27
J gene: TRBJ1-1
CDR3 length: 13
CDR3 protein: CASSLSDRSKAFF

V gene: TRBV4-2
J gene: TRBJ2-1
CDR3 length: 15
CDR3 protein: CASSQDSSSYNEQFF

V gene: TRBV27
J gene: TRBJ1-6
CDR3 length: 15
CDR3 protein: CASSFRQAYNSPLHF